This T cell receptor beta chain was sequenced in a study of blood T cells in healthy people across ages. This clonotype has only a few counts. Antigen unknown. Between the trimmed V and J ends, which lost 6 bases and 4 bases, there was a span of 16 bases. CDR1 and CDR2 (germline): SQVTM, ANQGSEA. The CDR3 sequence is 13 residues long. Whole-study results and caveats: Older age coincided with a roughly linear decline in TCR beta diversity per million T cells. Comparison with aged donors showed that long-lived donors had more naive CD4+ cells and higher diversity. Strong correlation linked observed beta diversity and percent naive T cells.

Next came a second PCR, run for roughly 6 to 11 cycles, which used a sample-barcoded 5' primer along with a J-beta primer mix. Through a template-switch adaptor with 12 random nucleotides, each cDNA molecule received a tag. TCRdb processed the 5' RACE reads anew with MiXCR; each CDR3 protein has one entry. The repertoire includes around 2 million distinct CDR3 sequences, around 42% of them detected once, and about 21% sits in the top ten. Sequencing was performed on blood. The chain links TRBV29-1 to TRBJ2-7; D ambiguous. The source is a human donor in good health. This CDR3 is CSVLWGERYEQYF. CDR3 DNA: TGCAGCGTACTTTGGGGTGAGAGGTACGAGCAGTACTTC.